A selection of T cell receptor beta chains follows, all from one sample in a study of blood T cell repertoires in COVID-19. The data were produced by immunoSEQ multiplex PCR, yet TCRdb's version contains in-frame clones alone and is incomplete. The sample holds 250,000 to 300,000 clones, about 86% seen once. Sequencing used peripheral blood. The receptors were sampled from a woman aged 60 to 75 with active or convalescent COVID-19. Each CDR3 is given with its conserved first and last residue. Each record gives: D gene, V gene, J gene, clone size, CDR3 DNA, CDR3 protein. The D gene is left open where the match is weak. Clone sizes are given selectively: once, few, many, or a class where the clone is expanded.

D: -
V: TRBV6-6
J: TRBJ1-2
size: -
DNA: TGTGCCAGCAGTTACGCGGCCGCCTTCTATGGCTACACCTTC
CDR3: CASSYAAAFYGYTF

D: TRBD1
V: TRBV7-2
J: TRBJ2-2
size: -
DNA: TGTGCCAGCAGCTTGACAGGACAGGGGGTTGTTTCGTACACCGGGGAGCTGTTTTTT
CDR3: CASSLTGQGVVSYTGELFF

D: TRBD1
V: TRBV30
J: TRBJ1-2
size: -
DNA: TGTGCCTGGAGTGTCGACAGGGGGCCCTATGGCTACACCTTC
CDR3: CAWSVDRGPYGYTF

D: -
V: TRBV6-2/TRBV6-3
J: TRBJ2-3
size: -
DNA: TGTGCCAGCAGTTACGACAGTCCGTCCCTCACAGATACGCAGTATTTT
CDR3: CASSYDSPSLTDTQYF

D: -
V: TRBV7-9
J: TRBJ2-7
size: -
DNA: TGTGCCAGCAGCTTAGTGGGGGGATCCTCCTACGAGCAGTACTTC
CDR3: CASSLVGGSSYEQYF

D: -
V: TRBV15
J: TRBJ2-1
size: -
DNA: TGTGCCACCAGCAGAGACCTGGGACTTGACAATGAGCAGTTCTTC
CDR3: CATSRDLGLDNEQFF

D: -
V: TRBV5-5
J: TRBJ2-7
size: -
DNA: TGTGCCAGCTTCCTGAGTCCCCCCTACGAGCAGTACTTC
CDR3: CASFLSPPYEQYF

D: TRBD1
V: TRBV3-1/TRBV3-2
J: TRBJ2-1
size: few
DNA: TGTGCCAGCAGCCAAGATGTGCGGACAGGGTGGGATGAGCAGTTCTTC
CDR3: CASSQDVRTGWDEQFF

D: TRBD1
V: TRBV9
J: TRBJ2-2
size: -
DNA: TGTGCCAGCAGTTGGACAGGGGGGAACACCGGGGAGCTGTTTTTT
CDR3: CASSWTGGNTGELFF

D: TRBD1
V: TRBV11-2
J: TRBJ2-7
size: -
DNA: TGTGCCAGCAGCCTAACGACAGGGGAATCCTACGAGCAGTACTTC
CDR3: CASSLTTGESYEQYF

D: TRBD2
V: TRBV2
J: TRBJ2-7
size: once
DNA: TGTGCCAGCAGTGAAGGGCGGGGGGGGCACAACGAGCAGTACTTC
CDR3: CASSEGRGGHNEQYF

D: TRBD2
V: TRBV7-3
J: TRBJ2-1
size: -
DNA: TGTGCCAGCAGCTTGACCGGGGGGGCTCAGACGAATGAGCAGTTCTTC
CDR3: CASSLTGGAQTNEQFF

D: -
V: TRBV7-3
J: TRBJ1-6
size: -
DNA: TGTGCCAGCAGCTTTCCCGGGGCACCCCTCCACTTT
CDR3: CASSFPGAPLHF

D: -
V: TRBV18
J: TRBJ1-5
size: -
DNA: TGTGCCAGCTCACCACCGGGGCAGGGGCTCAATCAGCCCCAGCATTTT
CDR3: CASSPPGQGLNQPQHF

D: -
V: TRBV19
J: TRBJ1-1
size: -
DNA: TGTGCCAGTAGTATTCATACCCCAGGGAACACTGAAGCTTTCTTT
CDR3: CASSIHTPGNTEAFF

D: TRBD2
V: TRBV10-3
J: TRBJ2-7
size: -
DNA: TGTGCCATCAGCAGCGGGGGCCGTGGCGAGCAGTACTTC
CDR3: CAISSGGRGEQYF

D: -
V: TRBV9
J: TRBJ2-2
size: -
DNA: TGTGCCAGCAGCGTAGAAGGGCAGGGGTATGGCGGGGAGCTGTTTTTT
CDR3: CASSVEGQGYGGELFF

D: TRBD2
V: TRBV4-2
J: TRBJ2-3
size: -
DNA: TGTGCCAGCAGCCAAGCGGGACTAGCGGGGTTAGGAGATACGCAGTATTTT
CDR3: CASSQAGLAGLGDTQYF